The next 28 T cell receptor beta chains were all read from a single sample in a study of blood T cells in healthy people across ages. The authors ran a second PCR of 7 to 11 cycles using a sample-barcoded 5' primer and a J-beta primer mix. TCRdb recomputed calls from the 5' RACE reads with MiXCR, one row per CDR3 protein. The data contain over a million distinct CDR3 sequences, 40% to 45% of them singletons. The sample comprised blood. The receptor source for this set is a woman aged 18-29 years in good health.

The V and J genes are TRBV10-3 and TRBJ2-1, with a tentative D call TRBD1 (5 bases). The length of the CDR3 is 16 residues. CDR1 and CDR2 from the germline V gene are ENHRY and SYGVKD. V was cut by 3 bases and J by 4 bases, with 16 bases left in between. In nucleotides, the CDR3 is TGTGCCATCAGTGAACCGAGTCCGCGGACATACAATGAGCAGTTCTTC. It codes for CAISEPSPRTYNEQFF.

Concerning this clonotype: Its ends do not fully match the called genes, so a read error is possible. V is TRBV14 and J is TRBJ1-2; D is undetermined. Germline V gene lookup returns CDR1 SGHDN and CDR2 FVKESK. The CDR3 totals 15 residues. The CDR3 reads CASSQDLRGIDGCTF. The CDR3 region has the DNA TGTGCCAGCAGCCAAGATTTACGGGGAATCGATGGCTGCACCTTC.

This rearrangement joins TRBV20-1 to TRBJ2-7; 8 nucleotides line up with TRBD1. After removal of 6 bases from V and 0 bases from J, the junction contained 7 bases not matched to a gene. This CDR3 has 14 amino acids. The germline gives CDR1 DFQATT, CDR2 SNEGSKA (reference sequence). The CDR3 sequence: CSAEPDRDSYEQYF. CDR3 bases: TGCAGTGCCGAGCCGGACAGGGACTCCTACGAGCAGTACTTC.

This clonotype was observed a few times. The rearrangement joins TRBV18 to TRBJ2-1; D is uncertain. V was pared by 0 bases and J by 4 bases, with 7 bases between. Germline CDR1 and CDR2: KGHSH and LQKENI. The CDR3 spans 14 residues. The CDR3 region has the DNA TGTGCCAGCTCACCACCGGCAGGTTACAATGAGCAGTTCTTC. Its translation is CASSPPAGYNEQFF.

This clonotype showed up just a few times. CDR3 loop: CASSQDLDYNEQFF. The CDR3 nucleotides read TGCGCCAGCAGCCAAGATCTGGACTACAATGAGCAGTTCTTC. This sequence joins TRBV4-3 and TRBJ2-1; D is ambiguous. The CDR3 covers 14 residues. Germline V gene lookup returns CDR1 LGHNA and CDR2 YSLEER. V lost 0 bases to trimming and J lost 3 bases, with 6 bases between them.

Here the CDR3 DNA reads TGTGCCAGCGGAGCTCACGATGAAGCTTTCTTT. Protein: CASGAHDEAFF. V usage is TRBV27 and J usage is TRBJ1-1; D is ambiguous. The CDR3 is made up of 11 amino acids. Trimming took 8 bases from V and 7 from J, leaving 11 bases between them. The germline CDR1 and CDR2 sequences are MNHEY and SMNVEV (reference sequence).

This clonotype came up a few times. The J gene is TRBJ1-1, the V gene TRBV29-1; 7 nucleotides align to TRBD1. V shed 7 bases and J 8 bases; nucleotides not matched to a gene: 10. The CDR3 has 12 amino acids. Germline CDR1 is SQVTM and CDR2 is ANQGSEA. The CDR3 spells CSGNSQGVEAFF. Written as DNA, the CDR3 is TGCAGCGGCAATTCGCAGGGGGTAGAAGCTTTCTTT.

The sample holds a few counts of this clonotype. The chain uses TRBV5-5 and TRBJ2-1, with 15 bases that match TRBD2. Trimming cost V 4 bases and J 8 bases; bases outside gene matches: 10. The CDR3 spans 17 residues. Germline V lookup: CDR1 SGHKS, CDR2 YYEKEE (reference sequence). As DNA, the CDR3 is TGTGCCAGCAGCCCCAGGGTGGGACTAGCGGGAGGATATGAGCAGTTCTTC. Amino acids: CASSPRVGLAGGYEQFF.

The CDR3 DNA follows: TGCGCCAGCAGCTTGGAAGACAGGGACCTATATAGCAATCAGCCCCAGCATTTT. Amino acid sequence: CASSLEDRDLYSNQPQHF. The chain employs TRBV5-1 and TRBJ1-5, with 7 bases fitting TRBD1. Germline values: CDR1 SGHRS, CDR2 YFSETQ. The CDR3 has 18 residues. V lost 0 bases to trimming and J lost 0 bases; unmatched junction nucleotides: 9.

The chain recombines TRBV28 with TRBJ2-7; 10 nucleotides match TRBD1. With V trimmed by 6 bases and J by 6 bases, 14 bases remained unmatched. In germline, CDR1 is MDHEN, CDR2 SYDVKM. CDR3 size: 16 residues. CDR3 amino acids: CASSRDRGRILGEQYF. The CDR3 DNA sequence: TGTGCCAGCAGCAGAGACAGGGGGCGCATTTTGGGCGAGCAGTACTTC.

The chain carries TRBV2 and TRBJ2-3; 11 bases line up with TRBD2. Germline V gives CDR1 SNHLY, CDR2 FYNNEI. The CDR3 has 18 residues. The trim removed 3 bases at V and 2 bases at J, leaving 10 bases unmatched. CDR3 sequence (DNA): TGTGCCAGCAGTGACCTAGCGGGGGGACTTGGAACCACAGATACGCAGTATTTT. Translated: CASSDLAGGLGTTDTQYF.

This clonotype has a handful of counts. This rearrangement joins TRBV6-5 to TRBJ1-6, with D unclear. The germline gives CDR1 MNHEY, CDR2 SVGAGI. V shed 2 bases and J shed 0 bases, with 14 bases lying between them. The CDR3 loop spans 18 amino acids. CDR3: CASSYGRGGRSYNSPLHF. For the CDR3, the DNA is TGTGCCAGCAGTTACGGACGCGGCGGCCGCTCCTATAATTCACCCCTCCACTTT.

DNA of the CDR3: TGTGCCAGCAGTCGTAAAGGTGAGACTAGCGGTACCAGGCAGTTCTTC. Amino acids: CASSRKGETSGTRQFF. This chain connects TRBV6-1 to TRBJ2-1; TRBD2 matches at 9 bases. V was clipped by 5 bases and J by 12 bases; unmatched bases: 17. CDR3 length: 16 residues. CDR1 is MNHNS, CDR2 SASEGT, per germline.

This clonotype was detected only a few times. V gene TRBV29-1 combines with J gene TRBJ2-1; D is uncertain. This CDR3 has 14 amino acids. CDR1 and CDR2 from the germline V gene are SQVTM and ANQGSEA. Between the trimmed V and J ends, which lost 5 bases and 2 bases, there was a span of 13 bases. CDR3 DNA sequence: TGCAGCGTTAGGGCAGGTACTACCTACAATGAGCAGTTCTTC. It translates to CSVRAGTTYNEQFF.

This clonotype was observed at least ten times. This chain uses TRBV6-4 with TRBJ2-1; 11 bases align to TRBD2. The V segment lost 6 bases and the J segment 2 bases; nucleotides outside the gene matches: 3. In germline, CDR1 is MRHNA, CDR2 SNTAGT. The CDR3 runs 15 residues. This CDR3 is CASSDSGGAYNEQFF. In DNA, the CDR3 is TGTGCCAGCAGCGATAGCGGGGGGGCCTACAATGAGCAGTTCTTC.

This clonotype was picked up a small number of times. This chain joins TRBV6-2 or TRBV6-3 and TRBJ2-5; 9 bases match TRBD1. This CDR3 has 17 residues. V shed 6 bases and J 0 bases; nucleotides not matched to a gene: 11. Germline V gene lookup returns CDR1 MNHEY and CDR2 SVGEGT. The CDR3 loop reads CASSRNFDRGYQETQYF. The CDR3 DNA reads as TGTGCCAGCAGCCGTAACTTCGACAGGGGGTACCAAGAGACCCAGTACTTC.

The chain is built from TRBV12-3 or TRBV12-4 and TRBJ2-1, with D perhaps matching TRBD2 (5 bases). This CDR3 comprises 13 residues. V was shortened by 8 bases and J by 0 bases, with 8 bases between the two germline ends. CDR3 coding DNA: TGTGCCAGCCTAAGCGGCTCCTACAATGAGCAGTTCTTC. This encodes CASLSGSYNEQFF.

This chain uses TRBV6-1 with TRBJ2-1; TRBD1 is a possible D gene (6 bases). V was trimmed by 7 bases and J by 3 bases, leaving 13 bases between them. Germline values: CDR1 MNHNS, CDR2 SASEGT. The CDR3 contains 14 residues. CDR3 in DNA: TGTGCCAGCACAGACTCAGGGGTCTACAATGAGCAGTTCTTC. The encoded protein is CASTDSGVYNEQFF.

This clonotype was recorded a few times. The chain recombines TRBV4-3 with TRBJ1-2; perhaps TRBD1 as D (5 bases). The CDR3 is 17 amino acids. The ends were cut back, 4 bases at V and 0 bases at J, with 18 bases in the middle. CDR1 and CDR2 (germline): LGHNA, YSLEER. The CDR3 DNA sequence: TGCGCCAGCAGCCTTTTTGGGACGCCAACAGCTAACTATGGCTACACCTTC. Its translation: CASSLFGTPTANYGYTF.

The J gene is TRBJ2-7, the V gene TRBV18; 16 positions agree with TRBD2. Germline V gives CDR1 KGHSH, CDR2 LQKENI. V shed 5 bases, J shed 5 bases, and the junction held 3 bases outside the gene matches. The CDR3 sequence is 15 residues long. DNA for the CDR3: TGTGCCAGCTCAACGGGACTAGCGGGAGGGGACGAGCAGTACTTC. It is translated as CASSTGLAGGDEQYF.

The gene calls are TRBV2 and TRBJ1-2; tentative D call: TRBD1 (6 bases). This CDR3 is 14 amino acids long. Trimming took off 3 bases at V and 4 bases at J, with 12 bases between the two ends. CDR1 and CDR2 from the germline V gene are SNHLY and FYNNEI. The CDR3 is CASSEGGGSYGYTF. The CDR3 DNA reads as TGTGCCAGCAGTGAGGGGGGCGGGAGCTATGGCTACACCTTC.

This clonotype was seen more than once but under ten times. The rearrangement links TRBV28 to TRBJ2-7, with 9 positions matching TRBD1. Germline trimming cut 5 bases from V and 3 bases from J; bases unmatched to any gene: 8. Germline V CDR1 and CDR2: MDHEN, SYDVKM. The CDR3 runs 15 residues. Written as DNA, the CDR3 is TGTGCCAGCAGTGCCCCGGGACAGGGTCACTACGAGCAGTACTTC. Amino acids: CASSAPGQGHYEQYF.

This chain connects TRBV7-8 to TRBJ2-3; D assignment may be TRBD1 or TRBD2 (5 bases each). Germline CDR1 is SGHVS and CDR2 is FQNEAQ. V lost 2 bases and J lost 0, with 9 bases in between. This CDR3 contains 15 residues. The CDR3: CASSLYRTSTDTQYF. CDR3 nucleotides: TGTGCCAGCAGCTTATACAGGACTAGCACAGATACGCAGTATTTT.

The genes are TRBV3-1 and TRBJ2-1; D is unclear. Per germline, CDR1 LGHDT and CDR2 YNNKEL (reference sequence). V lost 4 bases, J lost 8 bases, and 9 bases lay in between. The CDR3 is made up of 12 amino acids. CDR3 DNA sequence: TGTGCCAGCAGCCCGCATGGCTATGAGCAGTTCTTC. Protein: CASSPHGYEQFF.

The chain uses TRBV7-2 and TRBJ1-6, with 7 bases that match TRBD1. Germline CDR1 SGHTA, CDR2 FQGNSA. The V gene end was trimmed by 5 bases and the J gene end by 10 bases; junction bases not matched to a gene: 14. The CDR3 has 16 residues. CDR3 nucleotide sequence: TGTGCCAGCAGCCCCCGAGGGGGCGGAGTACAATCACCCCTCCACTTT. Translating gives CASSPRGGGVQSPLHF.

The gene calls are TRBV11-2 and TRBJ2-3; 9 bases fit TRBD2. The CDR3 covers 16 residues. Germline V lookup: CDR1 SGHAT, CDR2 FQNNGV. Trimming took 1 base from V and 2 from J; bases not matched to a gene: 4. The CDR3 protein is CASSLGVAGDTDTQYF. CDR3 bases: TGTGCCAGCAGCTTAGGAGTAGCGGGGGACACAGATACGCAGTATTTT.

The DNA for the CDR3 is TGCGCCAGCAGCTTGCGGGACGGAGGAGAACATGAGCAGTTCTTC. This encodes CASSLRDGGEHEQFF. The chain employs TRBV5-1 and TRBJ2-1; D may be TRBD1 or TRBD2 (5 bases each). CDR3 length equals 15 residues. CDR1 SGHRS and CDR2 YFSETQ come from the germline V gene. Trimming cost V 1 base and J 8 bases, with 16 bases left between them.

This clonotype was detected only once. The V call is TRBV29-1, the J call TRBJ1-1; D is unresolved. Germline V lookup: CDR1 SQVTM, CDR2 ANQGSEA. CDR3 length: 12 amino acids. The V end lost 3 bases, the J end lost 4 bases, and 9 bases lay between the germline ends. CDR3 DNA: TGCAGCGTTGATTCAGAGGGCACTGAAGCTTTCTTT. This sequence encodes CSVDSEGTEAFF.